This TCR beta chain comes out of a study of OX40 agonist ivuxolimab in advanced cancers. General study findings and limits: In general, CD8+ T cells held more expanded clones than CD4+ did, on average. Clonal expansion among partial responders at 0.1-3.0 mg/kg ranked near the lowest. Dosing at 0.1 to 3.0 mg/kg was accompanied by clonal expansion of CD4+ and CD8+ blood T cells by week 6.

Peripheral blood came from all dose cohorts at three timepoints. Comment on this clone: The antigen is unknown.

TCRdb keeps only in-frame clones here, not all; method: immunoSEQ multiplex PCR. The sample yields about 73,000 clones, 80% to 90% seen once. The sequencing used CD4+ or CD8+ T cells sorted from blood, collected in a trial of the OX40 agonist ivuxolimab. This TCR was sampled from an adult with an advanced solid tumor such as melanoma, head and neck, liver or kidney cancer.

CDR3 DNA sequence: TGTGCCTGGACGAACAGGGCCTTAGGGGTCGAGCAGTACTTC. Translated: CAWTNRALGVEQYF. The chain has TRBV30 and TRBJ2-7; D might be TRBD1 (6 bases). The length of the CDR3 is 14 residues. Per germline, CDR1 GTSNPN and CDR2 SVGIG (reference sequence). V lost 4 bases to trimming and J lost 6 bases, with 19 bases between them.